These 15 T cell receptor beta chains share one sample of origin, sequenced in a study of prognosis after radiotherapy for stage I lung cancer. The genomic DNA TCR beta CDR3 region underwent two rounds of multiplex PCR. The use of primers specific to each TRBV and TRBJ gene characterized first-round PCR. TCRdb re-called the multiplex PCR reads through MiXCR, storing one row per CDR3 protein. In the table there are under 55,000 distinct CDR3 sequences, roughly 35% of which are singletons. The sample in question was PBMCs, obtained before or after stereotactic body radiation therapy (not recorded which). The receptors originated from a donor at least 50 years old with non-small cell lung cancer.

About this clonotype: This may come from a read error, since a much larger clone is one base off. The rearrangement uses TRBV3-1 and TRBJ2-3, with D uncertain. The CDR3 length is 14 residues. The germline V gene encodes CDR1 LGHDT and CDR2 YNNKEL (reference sequence). V was pared by 4 bases and J by 4 bases, with 12 bases between. CDR3 loop: CASSRMDGSDTQYF. DNA of the CDR3: TGTGCCAGCAGCCGTATGGACGGGTCAGATACGCAGTATTTT.

The sample holds many counts of this clonotype. The V gene is TRBV6-5, the J gene TRBJ1-6; 8 nucleotides match TRBD1. This CDR3 has 15 residues. V lost 4 bases to trimming and J lost 9 bases; unmatched junction nucleotides: 8. Per germline, CDR1 MNHEY and CDR2 SVGAGI. The CDR3 reads CASSSYGDRPSPLHF. DNA for the CDR3: TGTGCCAGCAGTTCCTATGGGGACAGGCCTTCACCCCTCCACTTT.

This clonotype was seen repeatedly, ten times or more. The V call is TRBV19, the J call TRBJ2-6; D uncertain. This CDR3 region has 18 residues. V was trimmed by 6 bases and J by 0 bases, leaving 18 bases between them. CDR1 and CDR2 (germline): LNHDA, SQIVND (reference sequence). The CDR3: CASRQTTRKNSGANVLTF. The CDR3 DNA reads as TGTGCCAGTAGGCAGACAACAAGAAAAAACTCTGGGGCCAACGTCCTGACTTTC.

This clonotype was seen a handful of times. This chain uses TRBV19 with TRBJ2-4; 7 bases are shared with TRBD2. Germline-derived CDR1 and CDR2 are LNHDA and SQIVND (reference sequence). This CDR3 region has 13 residues. J lost 5 bases, V lost 8 bases, and 6 bases had no gene match. The CDR3 coding sequence is TGTGCCAGTGGGGAGGGAGGAGAAAACATTCAGTACTTC. Its translation is CASGEGGENIQYF.

Note on this clonotype: It is likely a read error: a sequence one base away is far more abundant. The chain carries TRBV4-1 and TRBJ1-6; D remains ambiguous. With 4 bases removed from V and 8 bases from J, the gap between germline ends came to 15 bases. Looked up from germline, CDR1 is MGHRA and CDR2 is YSYEKL. CDR3 length: 15 amino acids. CDR3 sequence (DNA): TGCGCCAGCAGCCCCGGCCCAGTAGCCTATTCACCCCTCCACTTT. Translated: CASSPGPVAYSPLHF.

This clonotype came up many times. The V gene is TRBV7-9, the J gene TRBJ2-1, with 8 bases identical to TRBD2. This CDR3 is 12 amino acids long. Germline V gene data show CDR1 as SEHNR and CDR2 as FQNEAQ (reference sequence). V shed 4 bases and J 7 bases; nucleotides not matched to a gene: 0. CDR3 sequence: CASSSGGNEQFF. The CDR3 DNA reads TGTGCCAGCAGCTCGGGGGGGAATGAGCAGTTCTTC.

This clonotype was counted at least ten times. CDR3 amino acids: CASSPAGVDTEAFF. The CDR3 DNA is TGTGCCAGCAGTCCCGCAGGGGTGGACACTGAAGCTTTCTTT. The J gene is TRBJ1-1, the V gene TRBV12-3 or TRBV12-4; TRBD1 is a possible D gene (6 bases). Trimming took 5 bases from V and 3 from J, leaving 13 bases between them. This CDR3 comprises 14 residues.

Notes on this clonotype: This clone may be a read error of a much larger clone one base away. The V and J genes are TRBV6-2 or TRBV6-3 and TRBJ1-4; 7 nucleotides match TRBD1. The germline CDR1 and CDR2 sequences are MNHEY and SVGEGT. The CDR3 runs 12 residues. In DNA, the CDR3 is TGTGCCAGCATTTACCAGGGACAGCGGCTGTTTTTT. This codes for CASIYQGQRLFF.

This clonotype was seen at least ten times. This chain joins TRBV5-1 and TRBJ2-3, with 9 bases that match TRBD2. There are 16 residues in the CDR3. V lost 1 base to trimming and J lost 5 bases; unmatched junction nucleotides: 8. CDR1 is SGHRS, CDR2 YFSETQ, per germline. The CDR3 DNA reads TGCGCCAGCAGCTTGAGGGCTAGCGGGAAGGAAGATACGCAGTATTTT. Translating gives CASSLRASGKEDTQYF.

This chain uses TRBV19 with TRBJ1-2; D remains unclear. The germline V gene encodes CDR1 LNHDA and CDR2 SQIVND (reference sequence). V was trimmed by 7 bases and J by 1 base, leaving 25 bases between them. CDR3 length equals 18 residues. The CDR3 protein is CASIMLYGPDGHNYGYTF. The CDR3 DNA reads as TGTGCCAGTATTATGCTCTACGGACCGGACGGTCATAACTATGGCTACACCTTC.

This clonotype was seen at least ten times. The chain uses TRBV15 and TRBJ1-5; tentatively, D is TRBD1 (6 bases). CDR3 length: 14 residues. Germline CDR1 is LNHNV and CDR2 is YYDKDF (reference sequence). The V and J ends lost 1 base and 7 bases respectively, with 11 bases between them. CDR3 nucleotides: TGTGCCACCAGCAGAGGGGGACAACGGCAGCCCCAGCATTTT. Translated, it gives CATSRGGQRQPQHF.

In the case of this clonotype: A far larger clone lies a single base away; this is likely a read error. This rearrangement joins TRBV7-2 to TRBJ2-7; perhaps TRBD1 as D (7 bases). The CDR3 runs to 15 residues. The V and J ends lost 0 bases and 5 bases respectively, with 14 bases between them. Germline values: CDR1 SGHTA, CDR2 FQGNSA. The CDR3 loop reads CASSLAGGQFDEQYF. Written as DNA, the CDR3 is TGTGCCAGCAGCTTAGCGGGGGGACAGTTTGACGAGCAGTACTTC.

Only one count was recorded for this clonotype. This probably arose from a read error, given a far larger clone one base away. The chain links TRBV11-3 to TRBJ2-1; no definite D call. Germline V gives CDR1 SGHNT, CDR2 YENEEA. Deletions cut 1 base from V and 16 bases from J, with 11 bases between. The CDR3 loop spans 11 amino acids. The DNA of the CDR3 is TGTGCCAGCAGCTTAGCAGGTTCGAGTTTCTTC. This sequence encodes CASSLAGSSFF. The variable domain in full, with the rest retrieved from reference TRBV11-3 and TRBJ2-1, is EAGVVQSPRYKIIEKKQPVAFWCNPISGHNTLYWYLQNLGQGPELLIRYENEEAVDDSQLPKDRFSAERLKGVDSTLKIQPAELGDSAVYLCASSLAGSSFFGPGTRLTVL.

The chain links TRBV5-1 to TRBJ2-3, with TRBD1 as a possible D gene (6 bases). CDR1 is SGHRS, CDR2 YFSETQ, per germline. The V and J ends lost 0 bases and 6 bases respectively, with 14 bases between them. The CDR3 extends over 15 amino acids. The CDR3 protein is CASSLAGAIRDTQYF. CDR3 in DNA: TGCGCCAGCAGCTTGGCAGGGGCCATCCGGGATACGCAGTATTTT.

This clonotype has at least ten counts. This rearrangement joins TRBV12-3 or TRBV12-4 to TRBJ1-1, with 8 bases aligning to TRBD1. V dropped 6 bases and J dropped 5; count of bases not matched to a gene: 8. This CDR3 region has 14 residues. CDR3 bases: TGTGCCAGCAGCTCTCAGGGGGCGCAGACTGAAGCTTTCTTT. This codes for CASSSQGAQTEAFF.